A selection of T cell receptor beta chains follows, all from one sample in a study of response to subunit inactivated influenza vaccine. MiXCR, run by TCRdb on the RT-PCR reads, gives a single entry per CDR3 protein. The repertoire includes 500,000 to 700,000 distinct CDR3 sequences, roughly 25% of them detected once, and approximately 2.9% sits in the top ten. These data also formed part of another study, on T cells expressing NK-cell markers.

Sequencing was performed on CD4+ T cells sorted from PBMCs, taken approximately 12 days after vaccination. Receptors originate from a man aged 45-60 years who received an inactivated influenza vaccine. Both conserved end residues are part of each CDR3. A D gene is named only where the DNA matches it firmly. Expanded clones are given a class, and other clones once, few, many or no size at all.

clone size: .; D gene: .; J gene: TRBJ1-1; V gene: TRBV12-3/TRBV12-4; CDR3 protein: CASSYQLYTEAFF; CDR3 DNA: TGTGCCAGCAGTTATCAGCTGTACACTGAAGCTTTCTTT
clone size: .; D gene: .; J gene: TRBJ2-7; V gene: TRBV12-3/TRBV12-4; CDR3 protein: CASSLRDHRYEQYF; CDR3 DNA: TGTGCCAGCAGTTTAAGGGACCACAGGTACGAGCAGTACTTC
clone size: many; D gene: TRBD1; J gene: TRBJ2-2; V gene: TRBV18; CDR3 protein: CASSRGQGTNTGELFF; CDR3 DNA: TGTGCCAGCTCAAGAGGACAGGGAACGAACACCGGGGAGCTGTTTTTT
clone size: few; D gene: TRBD2; J gene: TRBJ2-1; V gene: TRBV5-1; CDR3 protein: CASSGGTSNNEQFF; CDR3 DNA: TGCGCCAGCAGCGGAGGGACTAGCAACAATGAGCAGTTCTTC
clone size: few; D gene: .; J gene: TRBJ2-7; V gene: TRBV20-1; CDR3 protein: CSARDQGYEQYF; CDR3 DNA: TGCAGTGCCAGAGACCAGGGCTACGAGCAGTACTTC
clone size: .; D gene: TRBD2; J gene: TRBJ2-3; V gene: TRBV7-7; CDR3 protein: CASSLLAHTDTQYF; CDR3 DNA: TGTGCCAGCAGCCTACTAGCGCACACAGATACGCAGTATTTT
clone size: few; D gene: TRBD2; J gene: TRBJ2-7; V gene: TRBV29-1; CDR3 protein: CSVGLAASSYEQYF; CDR3 DNA: TGCAGCGTTGGACTAGCGGCGAGCTCCTACGAGCAGTACTTC
clone size: few; D gene: TRBD1; J gene: TRBJ2-1; V gene: TRBV6-1; CDR3 protein: CASSTRDRANEQFF; CDR3 DNA: TGTGCCAGCAGTACGAGAGACAGGGCCAATGAGCAGTTCTTC
clone size: few; D gene: TRBD1; J gene: TRBJ1-3; V gene: TRBV5-1; CDR3 protein: CASSSGTDFVSGNTIYF; CDR3 DNA: TGCGCCAGCAGCTCCGGGACAGACTTCGTCTCTGGAAACACCATATATTTT
clone size: .; D gene: TRBD2; J gene: TRBJ2-5; V gene: TRBV4-1; CDR3 protein: CASSTHLAGGRETQYF; CDR3 DNA: TGCGCCAGCAGCACTCATTTAGCGGGGGGGAGGGAGACCCAGTACTTC
clone size: .; D gene: TRBD2; J gene: TRBJ2-5; V gene: TRBV5-1; CDR3 protein: CASSMGLAGGTRETQYF; CDR3 DNA: TGCGCCAGCAGCATGGGACTAGCGGGGGGCACCCGAGAGACCCAGTACTTC
clone size: .; D gene: TRBD1; J gene: TRBJ2-7; V gene: TRBV7-8; CDR3 protein: CASSLLTGPYEQYF; CDR3 DNA: TGTGCCAGCAGCTTATTGACAGGGCCCTACGAGCAGTACTTC
clone size: few; D gene: .; J gene: TRBJ2-3; V gene: TRBV7-8; CDR3 protein: CASSQTRLADTQYF; CDR3 DNA: TGTGCCAGCAGCCAAACAAGACTAGCAGATACGCAGTATTTT
clone size: few; D gene: .; J gene: TRBJ1-2; V gene: TRBV20-1; CDR3 protein: CSAFRGYGYTF; CDR3 DNA: TGCAGTGCTTTCAGGGGCTATGGCTACACCTTC
clone size: many; D gene: .; J gene: TRBJ1-1; V gene: TRBV5-6; CDR3 protein: CASSLLGGRVEAFF; CDR3 DNA: TGTGCCAGCAGCTTGTTGGGGGGGCGGGTTGAAGCTTTCTTT
clone size: few; D gene: TRBD2; J gene: TRBJ2-1; V gene: TRBV7-2; CDR3 protein: CASSLVRLAGNNEQFF; CDR3 DNA: TGTGCCAGCAGCTTAGTCAGGCTAGCGGGGAACAATGAGCAGTTCTTC